The 24 T cell receptor beta chains below were found in one sample sequenced in a study of graft-versus-host responses after intestinal transplantation. Their antigens remain unidentified. The protocol was immunoSEQ multiplex PCR, while the TCRdb copy is restricted to in-frame clones and leaves out a portion. Of about 120,000 clones in the sample, 80% to 95% were seen once. The specimen was unstimulated CD4+ T cells sorted from spleen or lymph node cells, collected before intestinal transplant. These receptors originate from a human donor who received an intestinal transplant.

CDR3 amino acids: CASSLLGTEISYEQYF. DNA for the CDR3: TGTGCCAGCAGCTTACTTGGGACCGAGATCTCCTACGAGCAGTACTTC. The rearrangement links TRBV11-1 to TRBJ2-7; D may correspond to TRBD1 or TRBD2 (5 bases each). This CDR3 spans 16 amino acids. CDR1 and CDR2 (germline): SGHAT, FQDESV (reference sequence). V was shortened by 2 bases and J by 0 bases, with 14 bases between the two germline ends.

V gene TRBV5-1 combines with J gene TRBJ2-5; TRBD1 agrees at 7 bases. Germline V gene data show CDR1 as SGHRS and CDR2 as YFSETQ. The CDR3 spans 14 residues. Losses at the gene ends were 6 bases for V and 1 base for J; bases not matched to a gene: 6. The CDR3 coding sequence is TGCGCCAGCACGCCCGGGACAGCCCAAGAGACCCAGTACTTC. Residues: CASTPGTAQETQYF.

The chain carries TRBV7-3 and TRBJ2-3; D is unclear. From germline, CDR1 is SGHTA and CDR2 FQGTGA. CDR3 length: 13 amino acids. V dropped 3 bases and J dropped 1 base, with 5 bases sitting between them. The CDR3: CASSFGGTDTQYF. The CDR3 coding sequence is TGTGCCAGCAGCTTTGGGGGCACAGATACGCAGTATTTT.

The chain couples TRBV4-2 to TRBJ1-2; a weak D match, TRBD1 (6 bases). The V gene lost 3 bases and the J gene lost 4 bases, with 18 bases spanning the gap. CDR1 and CDR2 (germline): LGHNA, YNFKEQ. The CDR3 sequence is 16 residues long. The CDR3 DNA follows: TGTGCCAGCAGCCAGACCACAGGGCACGTCAGCTATGGCTACACCTTC. Protein sequence: CASSQTTGHVSYGYTF.

Details on this clone: The sample holds other DNA sequences that translate to the same CDR3. This rearrangement joins TRBV9 to TRBJ2-5; 10 positions agree with TRBD2. CDR1 is SGDLS, CDR2 YYNGEE, per germline. There are 16 residues in the CDR3. V shed 0 bases, J shed 2 bases, and the junction held 4 bases outside the gene matches. The CDR3 DNA sequence: TGTGCCAGCAGCGTAGGAGCGGGGGGGGCTCAAGAGACCCAGTACTTC. Residues: CASSVGAGGAQETQYF.

In its sample, this clone was seen once. CDR3 bases: TGTGCCAGCAGTCTCGGGACAGAGCTTCAAGAGACCCAGTACTTC. Amino acids: CASSLGTELQETQYF. V usage is TRBV6-5 and J usage is TRBJ2-5, with TRBD1 identical over 7 bases. The CDR3 loop spans 15 amino acids. V lost 5 bases to trimming and J lost 2 bases; unmatched junction nucleotides: 8. In germline, CDR1 is MNHEY, CDR2 SVGAGI.

The rearrangement joins TRBV28 to TRBJ2-5; perhaps TRBD2 as D (5 bases). CDR1 is MDHEN, CDR2 SYDVKM, per germline. The ends were cut back, 10 bases at V and 5 bases at J, with 8 bases in the middle. The CDR3 covers 10 residues. CDR3 coding DNA: TGTGCCACCTCGGGGGAGACCCAGTACTTC. Amino acids: CATSGETQYF.

This sequence joins TRBV9 and TRBJ2-2; 8 nucleotides agree with TRBD1. CDR1 and CDR2 (germline): SGDLS, YYNGEE. CDR3 size: 14 residues. J gave up 6 bases and V 3 bases, and 4 bases lay outside the gene matches. The CDR3 DNA follows: TGTGCCAGCAGCGGACAGGGGCTAGCCGGGGAGCTGTTTTTT. Its protein is CASSGQGLAGELFF.

This clone was seen a single time. The chain combines TRBV7-8 with TRBJ1-5; no reliable D call. CDR3 length: 14 residues. Germline V CDR1 and CDR2: SGHVS, FQNEAQ. The germline V and J ends were trimmed by 0 bases and 3 bases, with 6 bases remaining between them. The CDR3 region has the DNA TGTGCCAGCAGCTTAGCCCCACCCAATCAGCCCCAGCATTTT. It encodes CASSLAPPNQPQHF. Combining the CDR3 with reference TRBV7-8 and TRBJ1-5 gives the whole variable domain GAGVSQSPRYKVAKRGQDVALRCDPISGHVSLFWYQQALGQGPEFLTYFQNEAQLDKSGLPSDRFFAERPEGSVSTLKIQRTQQEDSAVYLCASSLAPPNQPQHFGDGTRLSIL.

The CDR3 sequence: CASSFTHPGLALTRTDTQYF. CDR3 DNA sequence: TGCGCCAGCAGCTTTACTCACCCGGGACTAGCCTTAACGCGCACAGATACGCAGTATTTT. The genes are TRBV5-1 and TRBJ2-3, with 9 bases matching TRBD2. J was trimmed by 1 base and V by 2 bases; bases with no gene match: 17. Germline values: CDR1 SGHRS, CDR2 YFSETQ. The CDR3 has 20 amino acids.

The chain links TRBV19 to TRBJ2-7; either TRBD1 or TRBD2 may supply D (5 bases each). CDR3 length: 15 residues. V lost 1 base and J 0 bases, leaving 10 bases between the germline ends. Per germline, CDR1 LNHDA and CDR2 SQIVND (reference sequence). CDR3 sequence reads: CASSIGAGSSYEQYF. The CDR3 region has the DNA TGTGCCAGTAGTATAGGGGCAGGGAGCTCCTACGAGCAGTACTTC.

The rearrangement joins TRBV2 to TRBJ2-1; 7 bases are shared with TRBD1. Looked up from germline, CDR1 is SNHLY and CDR2 is FYNNEI. This CDR3 has 13 residues. V gave up 7 bases and J gave up 6 bases; unmatched junction bases: 6. The CDR3 loop reads CASITDRINEQFF. CDR3 in DNA: TGTGCCAGCATCACGGACAGGATCAATGAGCAGTTCTTC.

This rearrangement joins TRBV9 to TRBJ2-2; a weak D match, TRBD2 (6 bases). The CDR3 spans 12 residues. In germline, CDR1 is SGDLS, CDR2 YYNGEE. Trimming took off 6 bases at V and 5 bases at J, with 8 bases between the two ends. The CDR3 is CASTGGTGELFF. CDR3 nucleotide sequence: TGTGCCAGCACCGGGGGTACCGGGGAGCTGTTTTTT.

The rearrangement links TRBV19 to TRBJ1-2, with TRBD1 as a possible D gene (5 bases). Germline V CDR1 and CDR2: LNHDA, SQIVND (reference sequence). The ends were cut back, 8 bases at V and 2 bases at J, with 12 bases in the middle. There are 13 residues in the CDR3. CDR3 in DNA: TGTGCCAGTGCCTCTGGGGGGAACTATGGCTACACCTTC. It translates to CASASGGNYGYTF.

V usage is TRBV5-1 and J usage is TRBJ2-6; 7 bases are a match to TRBD2. Trimming took 3 bases from V and 2 from J; bases not matched to a gene: 5. This CDR3 contains 16 residues. Germline V gene data show CDR1 as SGHRS and CDR2 as YFSETQ. CDR3 nucleotides: TGCGCCAGCAGCTCAGGACTAGGAACTGGGGCCAACGTCCTGACTTTC. Translated, it gives CASSSGLGTGANVLTF.

The rearrangement uses TRBV28 and TRBJ2-2; D not certain. This CDR3 is built from 15 residues. The V end was cut by 2 bases, the J end by 2 bases, with 9 bases between. Germline CDR1 and CDR2: MDHEN and SYDVKM. Here the CDR3 DNA reads TGTGCCAGCAGTTTAGGTCATCTCAACACCGGGGAGCTGTTTTTT. Its protein product is CASSLGHLNTGELFF. The full variable domain, its missing parts supplied by reference TRBV28 and TRBJ2-2, is DVKVTQSSRYLVKRTGEKVFLECVQDMDHENMFWYRQDPGLGLRLIYFSYDVKMKEKGDIPEGYSVSREKKERFSLILESASTNQTSMYLCASSLGHLNTGELFFGEGSRLTVL.

This clone was observed a handful of times. The chain employs TRBV5-5 and TRBJ2-7; 7 bases align to TRBD2. Trimming cost V 4 bases and J 2 bases; bases outside gene matches: 12. Per the germline V gene, CDR1 is SGHKS and CDR2 is YYEKEE (reference sequence). The CDR3 covers 16 residues. The CDR3 DNA reads as TGTGCCAGCAGCCCAAATAGCGGGTCGCTTACCTACGAGCAGTACTTC. Translating it yields CASSPNSGSLTYEQYF.

This sequence joins TRBV14 and TRBJ1-1; 7 bases match TRBD1. V dropped 3 bases and J dropped 5; count of bases not matched to a gene: 6. This CDR3 contains 14 residues. Germline lookup yields CDR1 SGHDN and CDR2 FVKESK. Here the CDR3 DNA reads TGTGCCAGCAGCCAGACAGGGATAGGTACTGAAGCTTTCTTT. Translated, it gives CASSQTGIGTEAFF.

The chain has TRBV28 and TRBJ2-3; 7 nucleotides align to TRBD1. The CDR3 has 15 amino acids. The V and J ends lost 5 bases and 4 bases, in that order; junction bases with no gene match: 9. Looked up from germline, CDR1 is MDHEN and CDR2 is SYDVKM. The CDR3 region is CASSGPATGPDTQYF. CDR3 nucleotides: TGTGCCAGCAGTGGCCCTGCGACAGGGCCAGATACGCAGTATTTT.

The V gene is TRBV6-5, the J gene TRBJ2-7; the match to TRBD1 covers 7 bases. The length of the CDR3 is 15 residues. The germline V gene has CDR1 MNHEY and CDR2 SVGAGI. V dropped 7 bases and J dropped 4; count of bases not matched to a gene: 13. In nucleotides, the CDR3 is TGTGCCAGCAAAAGGGGTCAGGGGGAGTGGTACGAGCAGTACTTC. Translating gives CASKRGQGEWYEQYF.

This chain connects TRBV27 to TRBJ2-4; maybe TRBD2 (5 bases). V lost 5 bases and J lost 0, with 8 bases in between. Germline V gives CDR1 MNHEY, CDR2 SMNVEV (reference sequence). This CDR3 contains 14 residues. The DNA of the CDR3 is TGTGCCAGCAGTCCAGGACTAGCCAAAAACATTCAGTACTTC. It translates to CASSPGLAKNIQYF.

The CDR3: CASSESGLLAEKVEQFF. The DNA for the CDR3 is TGCGCCAGCAGTGAGTCTGGGTTACTAGCGGAAAAAGTTGAGCAGTTCTTC. V usage is TRBV10-2 and J usage is TRBJ2-1, with TRBD2 matching over 8 bases. J lost 9 bases, V lost 0 bases, and 13 bases had no gene match. The CDR3 runs 17 residues. CDR1 WSHSY and CDR2 SAAADI come from the germline V gene.

The chain employs TRBV5-4 and TRBJ1-2; D unresolved. V shed 1 base and J shed 4 bases, with 11 bases lying between them. This CDR3 spans 14 amino acids. Germline-derived CDR1 and CDR2 are SGHNT and YYREEE (reference sequence). The CDR3 DNA is TGTGCCAGCAGCTTGAACGGGGTAGGCTATGGCTACACCTTC. Protein sequence: CASSLNGVGYGYTF.

The gene calls are TRBV6-5 and TRBJ2-5; maybe TRBD1 (6 bases). This CDR3 contains 13 residues. Germline CDR1 is MNHEY and CDR2 is SVGAGI. V lost 6 bases and J lost 4, with 12 bases in between. The CDR3 sequence: CASSDRKRETQYF. The CDR3 DNA reads TGTGCCAGCAGCGACAGGAAAAGAGAGACCCAGTACTTC.